This T cell receptor beta chain was identified in a study of blood T cells in healthy people across ages (dated by TCRdb to between 2014 and 2017). For the study in its entirety: Template switching captured roughly one uniquely barcoded TCR beta cDNA molecule per two T cells in model experiments. Four age groups were formed from the donors: young (average about 16 years), middle-aged (approximately 40), aged (about 62) and long-lived (roughly 81). Donors of different ages were randomly distributed across sequencing lanes to avoid experimental bias. Using the same blood draw, the study looked at two additional independent replicas of 1 million unique cDNA reads for two donors, one aged 18 to 30 and the other aged 80 or older. Using deep sequencing normalized with unique cDNA molecular identifiers, the study measured how TCR beta repertoire diversity changes with age.

For this clonotype: Its antigen specificity is not known. Per-nucleotide qualities are absent, and no much larger clonotype sits a single base away.

To prepare the library, 5' RACE was applied. Sequenced using an Illumina HiSeq 2500. A second about 7 to 11 cycle PCR used a sample-barcoded 5' primer and a J-beta primer mix. A unique molecular identifier was introduced onto each TCR beta cDNA molecule by a template-switch 5' adaptor carrying 12 random nucleotides. At least 2.5 million CDR3-containing paired-end reads were obtained from each sample. First-strand cDNA synthesis was performed from all RNA using the Mint cDNA synthesis kit, with priming by a TRBC-specific oligonucleotide. Following uracil-DNA glycosylase treatment, a first 18-cycle PCR with universal primers M1SS and BC2_uni_R was performed on all cDNA. The source study handled its data this way. For normalization, 1 million high-quality reads were randomly selected from each sample, with every read carrying a distinct molecular identifier. Reads with shared molecular identifiers were discarded instead of being binned into consensus sequences. CDR3 identification, clonotype clustering and error correction used MiTCR with a Q25 quality threshold and the strictest error-elimination algorithm. A nonparametric unseen species model using Euler transformation provided a lower-bound estimate of total TCR beta diversity. Clones were called with MiXCR by TCRdb after fastp trimmed the public reads at Q25, and only in-frame beta chains were retained. Records with the same CDR3 protein are collapsed into one entry carrying the most frequent genes and DNA. None of the V and J calls come from the authors' own analysis; TCRdb made them. The sample profile shows almost 1 million distinct CDR3 sequences; roughly 50% of them were found once. The top ten constitute around a fifth of the sample.

The investigation overall reported the following: Total diversity estimates from one million sequenced T cells were considered lower bounds and underestimates. A strong correlation was found between observed TCR beta diversity and the percentage of naive T cells measured by flow cytometry. Compared with the aged group, the long-lived group had more naive CD4+ T cells, fewer expanded clones and increased TCR diversity, suggesting age selection. Because profiling used bulk unsorted PBMCs, naive and antigen-experienced compartments could not be compared conclusively. Donor CMV infection status was unknown, potentially confounding age-related changes in expanded clonotypes. As age increased, observed TCR beta diversity per million T cells dropped in a roughly linear way, and a significant reduction was already evident by age about 40.

V ends up 5 bases short and J 1 base short, with an unmatched junction base count of 4. Including the terminal cysteine and phenylalanine, the CDR3 comprises 15 residues. The sequence is cut down to CDR3 DNA, 45 bases in frame from base 1. Per the germline V gene, SGHTA is the CDR1 and FQGNSA is the CDR2. Donors were 40 or so systemically healthy Caucasian individuals from Russia aged about 6 to 100 years. Each donor gave about 10 milliliters of peripheral blood, drawn into EDTA-treated Vacutainer tubes. Ficoll-Paque density-gradient centrifugation was used to isolate PBMCs, with at least 7 million per sample. Total RNA was extracted from PBMCs with Trizol reagent, with at least 5.5 micrograms obtained per sample. For every donor, flow cytometry on a PBMC aliquot measured the percentage of naive CD45RAhigh/CD27high T cells.

The V and J genes are TRBV7-2 and TRBJ2-2; the central 7 bases match TRBD2. The specimen was blood. This receptor was obtained from a woman in her fifties or sixties in good health. The CDR3 protein sequence reads: CASSPRGVNTGELFF. The DNA sequence follows: TGTGCCAGCAGCCCTCGGGGGGTGAACACCGGGGAGCTGTTTTTT.